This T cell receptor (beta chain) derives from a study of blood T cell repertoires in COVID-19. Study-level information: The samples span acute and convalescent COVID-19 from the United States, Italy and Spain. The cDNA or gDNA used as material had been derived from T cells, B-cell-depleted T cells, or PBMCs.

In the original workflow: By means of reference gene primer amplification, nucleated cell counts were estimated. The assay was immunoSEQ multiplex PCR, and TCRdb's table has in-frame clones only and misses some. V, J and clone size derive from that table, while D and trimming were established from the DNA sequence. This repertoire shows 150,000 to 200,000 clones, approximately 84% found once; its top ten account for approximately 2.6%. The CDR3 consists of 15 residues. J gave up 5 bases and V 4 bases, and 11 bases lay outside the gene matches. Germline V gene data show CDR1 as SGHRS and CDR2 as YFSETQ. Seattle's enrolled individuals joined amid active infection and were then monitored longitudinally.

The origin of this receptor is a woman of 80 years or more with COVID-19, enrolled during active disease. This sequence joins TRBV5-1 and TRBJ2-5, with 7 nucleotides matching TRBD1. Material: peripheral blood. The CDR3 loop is CASSTGQELWETQYF. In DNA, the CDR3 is TGCGCCAGCAGCACCGGACAGGAGCTATGGGAGACCCAGTACTTC. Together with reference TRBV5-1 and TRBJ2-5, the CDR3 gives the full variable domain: KAGVTQTPRYLIKTRGQQVTLSCSPISGHRSVSWYQQTPGQGLQFLFEYFSETQRNKGNFPGRFSGRQFSNSRSEMNVSTLELGDSALYLCASSTGQELWETQYFGPGTRLLVL.